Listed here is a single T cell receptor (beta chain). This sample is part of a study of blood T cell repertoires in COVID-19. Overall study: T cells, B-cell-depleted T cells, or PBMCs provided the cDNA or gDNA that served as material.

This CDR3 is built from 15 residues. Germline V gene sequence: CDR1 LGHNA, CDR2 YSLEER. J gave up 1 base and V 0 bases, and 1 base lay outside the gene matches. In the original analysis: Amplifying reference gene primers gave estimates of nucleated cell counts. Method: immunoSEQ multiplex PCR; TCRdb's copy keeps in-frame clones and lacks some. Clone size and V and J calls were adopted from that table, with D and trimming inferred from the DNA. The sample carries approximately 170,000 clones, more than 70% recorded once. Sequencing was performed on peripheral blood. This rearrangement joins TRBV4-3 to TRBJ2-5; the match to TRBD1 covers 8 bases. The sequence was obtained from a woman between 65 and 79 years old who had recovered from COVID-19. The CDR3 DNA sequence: TGCGCCAGCAGCCAAGAGGGGACAGGCCAAGAGACCCAGTACTTC. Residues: CASSQEGTGQETQYF.